This T cell receptor (beta chain) was captured in a study of blood T cell repertoires in COVID-19. Clones were read by immunoSEQ multiplex PCR, and TCRdb kept only the in-frame ones, dropping some. This table holds around 700,000 clones, 90% found once. With 6 bases removed from V and 7 bases from J, the gap between germline ends came to 11 bases. The CDR3 contains 12 residues. Germline lookup yields CDR1 MNHNY and CDR2 SVGAGI (reference sequence). Sequencing input: peripheral blood. This receptor was obtained from a young woman with acute or convalescent COVID-19. The chain combines TRBV6-6 with TRBJ2-3; D is unresolved. The CDR3 nucleotides read TGTGCCAGCAGCGAGGTTCCAAATACGCAGTATTTT. Residues: CASSEVPNTQYF.